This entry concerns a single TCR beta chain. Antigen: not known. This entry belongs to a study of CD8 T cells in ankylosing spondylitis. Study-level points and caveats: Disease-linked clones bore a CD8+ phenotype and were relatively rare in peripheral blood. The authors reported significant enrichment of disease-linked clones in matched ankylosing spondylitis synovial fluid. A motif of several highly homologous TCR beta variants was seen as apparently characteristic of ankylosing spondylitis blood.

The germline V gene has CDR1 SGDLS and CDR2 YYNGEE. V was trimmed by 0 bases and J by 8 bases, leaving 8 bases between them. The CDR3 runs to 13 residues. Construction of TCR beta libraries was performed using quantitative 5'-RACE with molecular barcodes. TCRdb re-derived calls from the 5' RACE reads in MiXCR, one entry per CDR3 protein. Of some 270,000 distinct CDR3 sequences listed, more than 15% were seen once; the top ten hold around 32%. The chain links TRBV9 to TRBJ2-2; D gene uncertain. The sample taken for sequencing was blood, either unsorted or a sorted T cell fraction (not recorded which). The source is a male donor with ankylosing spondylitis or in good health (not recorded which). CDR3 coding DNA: TGTGCCAGCAGCGTAGGGGTGTATGGGGAGCTGTTTTTT. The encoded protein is CASSVGVYGELFF.